The entry below describes one TCR beta chain. V lost 8 bases, J lost 4 bases, and 8 bases lay in between. The V gene's germline CDR1 is DFQATT and CDR2 SNEGSKA (reference sequence). CDR3 size: 10 residues. The record originates from a study of cytomegalovirus exposure and HLA in healthy donors. The primer mix had 60 Vbeta and 13 Jbeta primers. Sequenced by immunoSEQ multiplex PCR; TCRdb stores in-frame clones only, minus some. This sample yields around 120,000 clones, of which about 16% are seen a single time; 1.9% belongs to the top ten. The sequenced sample consisted of PBMCs. This receptor was taken from a woman aged 18 to 35 in good health and CMV-seronegative. The chain has TRBV20-1 and TRBJ1-1; D remains unclear. CDR3 DNA: TGCAGTTCCCGAGGCACTGAAGCTTTCTTT. Its translation is CSSRGTEAFF.